These 20 T cell receptor beta chains share one sample of origin, sequenced in a study of blood T cell repertoires in COVID-19. TCRdb's table, derived via immunoSEQ multiplex PCR, lists solely in-frame clones and lacks some. The data show about 230,000 clones, around 83% seen once. Sequencing was done on a sample of peripheral blood. The receptor source for this set is a man aged 35-49 years who had recovered from COVID-19.

The CDR3 reads CASSIGTSGTEQYF. Written as DNA, the CDR3 is TGTGCCAGTAGTATAGGGACTAGCGGGACCGAGCAGTACTTC. This chain links TRBV19 with TRBJ2-7, with 12 bases aligning to TRBD2. The CDR3 is 14 residues long. Losses at the gene ends were 1 base for V and 6 bases for J; bases not matched to a gene: 1. Germline V gene lookup returns CDR1 LNHDA and CDR2 SQIVND (reference sequence).

The CDR3 nucleotides read TGTGCCATCAGTGATGACAGCATGAACACTGAAGCTTTCTTT. It specifies CAISDDSMNTEAFF. The chain recombines TRBV10-3 with TRBJ1-1; tentative D call: TRBD1 (5 bases). This CDR3 comprises 14 residues. V lost 3 bases and J 0 bases, leaving 8 bases between the germline ends. The germline V gene has CDR1 ENHRY and CDR2 SYGVKD.

The rearrangement uses TRBV5-1 and TRBJ2-5, with 9 bases aligning to TRBD1. CDR3 length: 15 amino acids. The germline gives CDR1 SGHRS, CDR2 YFSETQ. Trimming cost V 2 bases and J 5 bases; bases outside gene matches: 7. As DNA, the CDR3 is TGCGCCAGCAGCTTCACTACAGGGGGCGTGGAGACCCAGTACTTC. This codes for CASSFTTGGVETQYF.

J is TRBJ2-3 and V is TRBV11-2; TRBD2 might be the D (6 bases). Germline CDR1 SGHAT, CDR2 FQNNGV. The CDR3 has 12 residues. Trimming took off 2 bases at V and 9 bases at J, with 9 bases between the two ends. CDR3 region: CASSLYGGTQYF. The CDR3 nucleotides read TGTGCCAGCAGCTTATACGGAGGGACGCAGTATTTT.

This clone is a singleton in its sample. The rearrangement links TRBV9 to TRBJ1-2, with D possibly TRBD1 on 5 matching bases. CDR1 is SGDLS and CDR2 is YYNGEE in the germline V gene. Trimming pared 3 bases from V and 1 base from J, leaving 7 bases between. The CDR3 is 13 amino acids. Here the CDR3 reads CASSETDNYGYTF. The CDR3 DNA reads as TGTGCCAGCAGCGAGACAGATAACTATGGCTACACCTTC.

This chain links TRBV4-1 with TRBJ2-7; D might be TRBD2 (5 bases). Germline-derived CDR1 and CDR2 are MGHRA and YSYEKL. Trimming removed 4 bases from V and 3 bases from J, with 10 bases in between. This CDR3 is 13 amino acids long. The CDR3 here is CASSPELGYEQYF. The CDR3 DNA reads TGCGCCAGCAGCCCGGAACTAGGCTACGAGCAGTACTTC.

V and J are TRBV6-4 and TRBJ2-1; 8 bases agree with TRBD2. The CDR3 length is 14 residues. V gave up 2 bases and J gave up 6 bases; unmatched junction bases: 3. Germline V gene sequence: CDR1 MRHNA, CDR2 SNTAGT. CDR3 sequence: CASSDLGTSNEQFF. DNA for the CDR3: TGTGCCAGCAGTGACCTCGGGACTAGCAATGAGCAGTTCTTC.

The J gene is TRBJ1-2, the V gene TRBV19; possibly TRBD1 for D (6 bases). Germline V gene lookup returns CDR1 LNHDA and CDR2 SQIVND (reference sequence). V lost 7 bases, J lost 4 bases, and 13 bases lay in between. The CDR3 sequence is 13 residues long. CDR3 sequence: CASTLGGLYGYTF. The CDR3 DNA reads TGTGCCAGTACCCTGGGGGGGCTCTATGGCTACACCTTC.

DNA of the CDR3: TGTGCCAGCAGACTAGGGCGGGGCCAAGAGACCCAGTACTTC. Translating it yields CASRLGRGQETQYF. The rearrangement joins TRBV7-2 to TRBJ2-5; maybe TRBD2 (6 bases). The CDR3 loop spans 14 amino acids. The germline V and J ends were trimmed by 6 bases and 1 base, with 12 bases remaining between them. Looked up from germline, CDR1 is SGHTA and CDR2 is FQGNSA.

The V call is TRBV11-3, the J call TRBJ1-1, with no clear D. Per germline, CDR1 SGHNT and CDR2 YENEEA. This CDR3 contains 14 residues. The V and J ends lost 5 bases and 7 bases respectively, with 17 bases between them. The DNA for the CDR3 is TGTGCCAGCAGCCGACCGACACGGTCCGTTGAAGCTTTCTTT. Protein: CASSRPTRSVEAFF.

Only a few counts were recorded for this clone. This chain links TRBV5-1 with TRBJ1-1; D is uncertain. CDR1 and CDR2 from the germline V gene are SGHRS and YFSETQ. The V end was cut by 0 bases, the J end by 3 bases, with 9 bases between. The CDR3 has 14 amino acids. The CDR3 bases are TGCGCCAGCAGCTTGGCCGGAGACGACACTGAAGCTTTCTTT. It is translated as CASSLAGDDTEAFF. Drawing the rest from reference TRBV5-1 and TRBJ1-1, the complete variable domain is KAGVTQTPRYLIKTRGQQVTLSCSPISGHRSVSWYQQTPGQGLQFLFEYFSETQRNKGNFPGRFSGRQFSNSRSEMNVSTLELGDSALYLCASSLAGDDTEAFFGQGTRLTVV.

This chain uses TRBV27 with TRBJ1-6, with a tentative D call TRBD1 (6 bases). Deletions cut 4 bases from V and 5 bases from J, with 15 bases between. The length of the CDR3 is 16 residues. Germline V CDR1 and CDR2: MNHEY, SMNVEV (reference sequence). CDR3 bases: TGTGCCAGCAGTTCCCATGGGGCAGGGGATAATTCACCCCTCCACTTT. Protein sequence: CASSSHGAGDNSPLHF.

The chain carries TRBV7-2 and TRBJ2-1, with TRBD1 matching over 8 bases. Germline V gene data show CDR1 as SGHTA and CDR2 as FQGNSA. V was clipped by 5 bases and J by 4 bases; unmatched bases: 7. The CDR3 runs 15 residues. CDR3 loop: CASSPNRGEYNEQFF. In DNA, the CDR3 is TGTGCCAGCAGCCCAAACAGGGGGGAATACAATGAGCAGTTCTTC.

The CDR3 loop reads CASSPTGVPGNTIYF. The CDR3, as DNA: TGTGCCAGCAGCCCTACAGGGGTTCCTGGAAACACCATATATTTT. V usage is TRBV7-8 and J usage is TRBJ1-3, with 7 positions matching TRBD1. The CDR3 loop spans 15 amino acids. CDR1 and CDR2 from the germline V gene are SGHVS and FQNEAQ. Losses at the gene ends were 5 bases for V and 2 bases for J; bases not matched to a gene: 6.

The chain links TRBV13 to TRBJ2-2, with TRBD2 identical over 10 bases. Germline trimming cut 4 bases from V and 7 bases from J; bases unmatched to any gene: 9. The CDR3 sequence is 16 residues long. Per the germline V gene, CDR1 is PRHDT and CDR2 is FYEKMQ (reference sequence). DNA of the CDR3: TGTGCCAGCAGCTCCTTAGCGGGAGGTTCGGTCGGGGAGCTGTTTTTT. This gives the protein CASSSLAGGSVGELFF.

The chain uses TRBV28 and TRBJ1-2; 7 nucleotides match TRBD1. With V trimmed by 2 bases and J by 7 bases, 7 bases remained unmatched. The CDR3 is 14 residues long. Germline loops: CDR1 MDHEN, CDR2 SYDVKM. The CDR3, as DNA: TGTGCCAGCAGTTTAGGTCAGGGGGTTGGTGGCTACACCTTC. This sequence encodes CASSLGQGVGGYTF.

The V gene is TRBV10-2, the J gene TRBJ1-5, with TRBD1 identical over 7 bases. Germline CDR1 is WSHSY and CDR2 is SAAADI. Trimming took 6 bases from V and 0 from J; bases not matched to a gene: 2. The length of the CDR3 is 14 residues. CDR3: CASRTGYSNQPQHF. The CDR3 DNA is TGCGCCAGCAGGACAGGGTATAGCAATCAGCCCCAGCATTTT.

The rearrangement joins TRBV4-2 to TRBJ1-1, with 9 bases fitting TRBD1. Germline CDR1 LGHNA, CDR2 YNFKEQ. Trimming cost V 0 bases and J 0 bases; bases outside gene matches: 5. The CDR3 totals 17 residues. The CDR3 region is CASSQELWDRVNTEAFF. In DNA, the CDR3 is TGTGCCAGCAGCCAAGAGTTGTGGGACAGGGTGAACACTGAAGCTTTCTTT.

The chain couples TRBV7-9 to TRBJ2-1, with D uncertain. The CDR3 has 14 residues. Per the germline V gene, CDR1 is SEHNR and CDR2 is FQNEAQ (reference sequence). V shed 0 bases and J shed 8 bases, with 11 bases lying between them. The CDR3 sequence is CASSLATGDDEQFF. The CDR3 coding sequence is TGTGCCAGCAGCTTAGCTACCGGAGATGATGAGCAGTTCTTC.

This chain links TRBV6-6 with TRBJ2-3; maybe TRBD1 (8 bases). Germline CDR1 reads MNHNY; CDR2 reads SVGAGI (reference sequence). The CDR3 length is 15 residues. The V and J ends lost 8 bases and 4 bases respectively, with 19 bases between them. CDR3: CASYSDREGPDTQYF. DNA of the CDR3: TGTGCCAGCTACTCGGACAGGGAGGGACCAGATACGCAGTATTTT.